The sequence of this T cell receptor (beta chain) was determined in a study of PD-1 blockade in classical Hodgkin lymphoma. This CDR3 has 15 residues. CDR1 and CDR2 from the germline V gene are LGHNA and YNFKEQ. V dropped 4 bases and J dropped 4; count of bases not matched to a gene: 8. TCRdb's table, derived via immunoSEQ multiplex PCR, lists solely in-frame clones and lacks some. The table lists tens of thousands of clones, 85% to 95% of them singletons. Whole-study findings and limits: Differences between repertoires have undefined causes, possibly disease activity or prior therapy. Compared with baseline, CD4+ but not CD8+ TCR diversity had risen significantly by C4D1.

All patients experienced relapse after autologous stem cell transplantation, and brentuximab vedotin exposure was variable. With respect to this clone: Its matching antigen is unknown.

The genes are TRBV4-2 and TRBJ2-7, with 9 bases lining up with TRBD1. This TCR derives from a human donor with classical Hodgkin lymphoma. The source was peripheral blood mononuclear cells (PBMCs), collected at baseline. The CDR3 sequence: CASSRGTGSEYEQYF. In DNA, the CDR3 is TGTGCCAGCAGCCGCGGGACAGGGTCGGAATACGAGCAGTACTTC.